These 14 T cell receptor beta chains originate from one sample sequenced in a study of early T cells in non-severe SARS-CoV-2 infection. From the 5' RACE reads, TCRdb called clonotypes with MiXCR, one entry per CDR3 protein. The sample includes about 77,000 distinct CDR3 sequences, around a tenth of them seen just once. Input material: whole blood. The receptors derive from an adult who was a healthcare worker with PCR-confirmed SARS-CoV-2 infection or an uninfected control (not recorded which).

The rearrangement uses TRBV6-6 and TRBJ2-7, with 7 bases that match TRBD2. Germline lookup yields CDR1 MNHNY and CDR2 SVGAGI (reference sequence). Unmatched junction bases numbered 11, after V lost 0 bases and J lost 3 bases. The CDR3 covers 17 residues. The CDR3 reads CASSYSGQGGYGYEQYF. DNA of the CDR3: TGTGCCAGCAGTTACTCGGGGCAGGGAGGGTACGGCTACGAGCAGTACTTC.

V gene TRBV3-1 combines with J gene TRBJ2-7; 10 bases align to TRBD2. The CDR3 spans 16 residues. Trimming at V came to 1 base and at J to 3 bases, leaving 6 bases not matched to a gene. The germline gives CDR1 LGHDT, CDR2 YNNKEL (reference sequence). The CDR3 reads CASSQGLLAGVYEQYF. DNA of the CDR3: TGTGCCAGCAGCCAAGGACTCCTAGCGGGGGTCTACGAGCAGTACTTC.

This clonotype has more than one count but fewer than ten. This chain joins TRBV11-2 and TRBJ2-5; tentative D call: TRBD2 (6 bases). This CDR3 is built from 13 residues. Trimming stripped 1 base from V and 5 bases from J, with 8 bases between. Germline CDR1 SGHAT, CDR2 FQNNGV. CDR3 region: CASSLGEVETQYF. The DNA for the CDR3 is TGTGCCAGCAGCTTAGGGGAGGTTGAGACCCAGTACTTC.

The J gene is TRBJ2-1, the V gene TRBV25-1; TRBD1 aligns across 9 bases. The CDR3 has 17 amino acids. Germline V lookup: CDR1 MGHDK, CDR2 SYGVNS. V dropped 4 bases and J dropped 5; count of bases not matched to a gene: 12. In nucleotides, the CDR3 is TGTGCCAGCAGTGCCCTAGCCGGGACAGGGCAAAACAATGAGCAGTTCTTC. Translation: CASSALAGTGQNNEQFF.

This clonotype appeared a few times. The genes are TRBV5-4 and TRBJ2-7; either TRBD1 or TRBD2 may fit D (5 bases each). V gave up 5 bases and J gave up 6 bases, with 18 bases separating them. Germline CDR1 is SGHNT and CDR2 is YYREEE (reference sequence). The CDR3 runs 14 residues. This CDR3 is CASSSGTGAGEQYF. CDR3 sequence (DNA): TGTGCCAGCAGTTCCGGGACCGGGGCCGGCGAGCAGTACTTC.

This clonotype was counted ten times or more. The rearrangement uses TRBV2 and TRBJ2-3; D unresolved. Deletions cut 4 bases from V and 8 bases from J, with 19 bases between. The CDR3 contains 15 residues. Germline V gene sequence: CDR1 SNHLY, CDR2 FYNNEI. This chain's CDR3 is CASSGVSAIPRTQYF. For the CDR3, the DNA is TGTGCCAGCAGTGGGGTTTCGGCCATACCACGTACGCAGTATTTT.

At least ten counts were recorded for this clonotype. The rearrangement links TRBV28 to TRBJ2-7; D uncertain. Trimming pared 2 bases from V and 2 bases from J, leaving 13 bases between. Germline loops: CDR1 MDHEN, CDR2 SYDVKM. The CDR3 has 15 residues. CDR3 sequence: CASSLRHSEAYEQYF. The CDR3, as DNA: TGTGCCAGCAGTTTACGCCACAGTGAAGCCTACGAGCAGTACTTC.

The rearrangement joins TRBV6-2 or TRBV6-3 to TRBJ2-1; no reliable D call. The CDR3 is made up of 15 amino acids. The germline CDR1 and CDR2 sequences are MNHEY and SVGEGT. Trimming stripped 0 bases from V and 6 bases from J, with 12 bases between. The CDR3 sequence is CASSYSGTGANEQFF. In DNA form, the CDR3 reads TGTGCCAGCAGTTACTCGGGCACGGGTGCCAATGAGCAGTTCTTC.

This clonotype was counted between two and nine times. CDR3 DNA: TGTGCCAGCAGTTCTCGACGGGCCGAGCAGTACTTC. Amino acid sequence: CASSSRRAEQYF. The rearrangement links TRBV28 to TRBJ2-7; D is undetermined. Germline V gene data show CDR1 as MDHEN and CDR2 as SYDVKM. With 4 bases removed from V and 6 bases from J, the gap between germline ends came to 10 bases. The CDR3 is made up of 12 amino acids. Filled out from reference TRBV28 and TRBJ2-7, the complete variable domain reads DVKVTQSSRYLVKRTGEKVFLECVQDMDHENMFWYRQDPGLGLRLIYFSYDVKMKEKGDIPEGYSVSREKKERFSLILESASTNQTSMYLCASSSRRAEQYFGPGTRLTVT.

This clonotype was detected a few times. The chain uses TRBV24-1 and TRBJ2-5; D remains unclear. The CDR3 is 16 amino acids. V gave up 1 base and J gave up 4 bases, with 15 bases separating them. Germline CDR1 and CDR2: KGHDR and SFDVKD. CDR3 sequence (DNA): TGTGCCACCAGTGATTTTCGGGTTGGGTACGGAGAGACCCAGTACTTC. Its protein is CATSDFRVGYGETQYF.

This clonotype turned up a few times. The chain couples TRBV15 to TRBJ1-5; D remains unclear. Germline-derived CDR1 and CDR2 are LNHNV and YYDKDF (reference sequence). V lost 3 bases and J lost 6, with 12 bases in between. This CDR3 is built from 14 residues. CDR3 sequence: CATSRPSDGQPQHF. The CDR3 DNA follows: TGTGCCACCAGCAGGCCCTCGGACGGTCAGCCCCAGCATTTT.

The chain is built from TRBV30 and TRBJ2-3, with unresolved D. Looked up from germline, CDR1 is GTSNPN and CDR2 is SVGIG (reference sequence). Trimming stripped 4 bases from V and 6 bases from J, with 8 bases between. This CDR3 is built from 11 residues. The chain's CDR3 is CAWTMMDTQYF. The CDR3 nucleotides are TGTGCCTGGACCATGATGGATACGCAGTATTTT.

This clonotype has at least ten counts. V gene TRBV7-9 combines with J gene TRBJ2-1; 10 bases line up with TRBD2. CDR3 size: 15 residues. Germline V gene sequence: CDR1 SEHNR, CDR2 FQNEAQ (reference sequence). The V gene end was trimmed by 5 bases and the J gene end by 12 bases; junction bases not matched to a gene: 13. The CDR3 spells CASSASAGGPRGQFF. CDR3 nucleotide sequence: TGTGCCAGCAGCGCCTCAGCGGGAGGGCCTCGGGGGCAGTTCTTC.

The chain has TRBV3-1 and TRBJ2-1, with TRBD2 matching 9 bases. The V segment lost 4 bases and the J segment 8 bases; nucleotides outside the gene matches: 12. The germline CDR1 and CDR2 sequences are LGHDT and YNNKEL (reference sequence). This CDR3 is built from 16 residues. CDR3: CASSRLGLAGNHEQFF. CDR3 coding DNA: TGTGCCAGCAGCCGTTTGGGGCTAGCGGGAAACCATGAGCAGTTCTTC.